Sequencing of this T cell receptor (beta chain) was carried out in a study of T-cell reconstitution after alpha-beta-depleted transplantation in children. Germline CDR1 is SNHLY and CDR2 is FYNNEI. V was clipped by 1 base and J by 0 bases, with 9 bases between them. The CDR3 is 16 amino acids. Using unique molecular identifiers, the investigators prepared the TCRbeta library. TCRdb analysed the PCR reads with MiXCR anew, one entry per CDR3 protein. Here the sample spans some 75,000 distinct CDR3 sequences, 7.3% being singletons. This specimen was PBMCs from the stem cell graft donor, taken from the stem cell graft. The TCR comes from a human donor who donated a stem cell graft to a child with acute lymphoblastic leukemia. J is TRBJ1-4 and V is TRBV2; D gene uncertain. The CDR3 DNA is TGTGCCAGCAGTGAAGGAGGTTCCTCAACTAATGAAAAACTGTTTTTT. Translation: CASSEGGSSTNEKLFF. Using reference TRBV2 and TRBJ1-4 for the parts outside the CDR3, the full variable domain is EPEVTQTPSHQVTQMGQEVILRCVPISNHLYFYWYRQILGQKVEFLVSFYNNEISEKSEIFDDQFSVERPDGSNFTLKIRSTKLEDSAMYFCASSEGGSSTNEKLFFGSGTQLSVL.